The following is a T cell receptor (beta chain) sequence with its context. Naive CD8 populations comprised CD45RO-negative cells positively selected for CCR7, excluding terminally differentiated effector memory CD45RA+ cells. This record comes from a study of shared clonotypes between healthy human individuals. This table comes from immunoSEQ multiplex PCR, and its TCRdb copy is limited to in-frame clones, with some not included. Found here are 550,000 to 650,000 clones, 95% to 97% of them singletons; the top ten hold about 0.12%. The germline V gene has CDR1 SQVTM and CDR2 ANQGSEA. This CDR3 has 14 amino acids. The germline V and J ends were trimmed by 4 bases and 2 bases, with 15 bases remaining between them.

This TCR came from a woman aged 25 to 45 in good health. The sequenced sample was naive CD8+ T cells sorted from blood. V usage is TRBV29-1 and J usage is TRBJ2-7; D is perhaps TRBD1 or TRBD2 (5 bases each). The CDR3 region is CSVVFRDGAYEQYF. Here the CDR3 DNA reads TGCAGCGTTGTGTTCCGGGACGGAGCCTACGAGCAGTACTTC.